This T cell receptor beta chain derives from a study of T cells in narcolepsy. The V end lost 1 base, the J end lost 6 bases, and 12 bases lay between the germline ends. The length of the CDR3 is 15 residues. Germline loops: CDR1 SGHTA, CDR2 FQGNSA. The assay was immunoSEQ multiplex PCR, and TCRdb's table has in-frame clones only and misses some. Of 30,000 to 40,000 clones in the sample, approximately 78% are singletons; the top ten hold roughly 2.5%. The source is a human donor with narcolepsy. The rearrangement links TRBV7-2 to TRBJ2-2, with D hard to call. The sequenced material came from CD45RA- memory CD4+ T cells from PBMCs. The CDR3: CASSLDRSRSGELFF. In nucleotides, the CDR3 is TGTGCCAGCAGCTTAGACCGGAGCCGGTCCGGGGAGCTGTTTTTT.